The entry below describes one TCR beta chain. As the CDR3 is not closed by the conserved phenylalanine or tryptophan, this likely results from a read error. Constant-region reverse primers amplified full-length variable regions, followed by semi-nested Nested Universal Primer A PCR. TCRdb processed the 5' RACE reads anew with MiXCR; each CDR3 protein has one entry. The table records some 62,000 distinct CDR3 sequences, almost 30% of them present only once. V was shortened by 3 bases and J by 6 bases, with 7 bases between the two germline ends. This CDR3 has 12 residues. Germline V gives CDR1 SGDLS, CDR2 YYNGEE.

The sequenced material came from tumor-infiltrating naive CD4+ T cells sorted from the breast tumor. Subset: naive CD4+ T cells, CD4+CD45RA+CD25-. The source is a female donor with breast cancer. The gene calls are TRBV9 and TRBJ2-1; D not certain. The CDR3 here is CASSDYTNEQFL. In DNA form, the CDR3 reads TGTGCCAGCAGCGACTATACCAATGAGCAGTTCCTC.